The 27 T cell receptor beta chains below were found in one sample sequenced in a study of blood T cells in healthy people across ages. Primed by a sample-barcoded 5' primer and a J-beta primer mix, a second PCR proceeded for about 7 to 11 cycles. TCRdb itself ran the 5' RACE reads through MiXCR, one entry per CDR3 protein. The sample holds about 500,000 distinct CDR3 sequences, under 30% seen once. These data were likewise used in another study, on T cells of mothers and their children.

The sample was blood. These receptors were collected from a boy aged 10-17 years in good health.

The chain combines TRBV7-9 with TRBJ2-5, with a tentative D call TRBD2 (5 bases). The CDR3 is 15 amino acids. CDR1 is SEHNR, CDR2 FQNEAQ, per germline (reference sequence). V was shortened by 4 bases and J by 1 base, with 13 bases between the two germline ends. The CDR3 loop is CASSSHLATQETQYF. CDR3 DNA sequence: TGTGCCAGCAGCTCCCACCTAGCTACCCAAGAGACCCAGTACTTC.

This clonotype was seen only a few times. The chain is built from TRBV20-1 and TRBJ2-7; 12 nucleotides align to TRBD2. CDR1 and CDR2 from the germline V gene are DFQATT and SNEGSKA (reference sequence). V lost 3 bases to trimming and J lost 2 bases; unmatched junction nucleotides: 2. The CDR3 runs 14 residues. The DNA of the CDR3 is TGCAGTGCTAGGGGACTAGCGGGTGCCTACGAGCAGTACTTC. Its protein product is CSARGLAGAYEQYF.

This clonotype was observed a handful of times. The V and J genes are TRBV20-1 and TRBJ2-7; TRBD2 is a possible D gene (6 bases). The germline CDR1 and CDR2 sequences are DFQATT and SNEGSKA (reference sequence). The CDR3 extends over 13 amino acids. The V end lost 2 bases, the J end lost 0 bases, and 8 bases lay between the germline ends. This CDR3 reads CSARRGGSYEQYF. The CDR3 nucleotides are TGCAGTGCTAGAAGGGGAGGCTCCTACGAGCAGTACTTC.

This chain connects TRBV7-6 to TRBJ1-6; weak D call: TRBD1 (5 bases). CDR1 SGHVS and CDR2 FNYEAQ come from the germline V gene. CDR3 length: 16 residues. Trimming removed 5 bases from V and 6 bases from J, with 17 bases in between. DNA of the CDR3: TGTGCCAGCAGCCACTTCGGCGGGGGTCGTAATTCACCCCTCCACTTT. Translating it yields CASSHFGGGRNSPLHF.

This clonotype was seen a handful of times. V is TRBV21-1 and J is TRBJ2-3; the D call TRBD1 from the table was never checked on the DNA. TRBV21-1 is a pseudogene. The CDR3 has 19 residues. The CDR3 nucleotides are TGTGCCAGCAGCAAAGCGCGACCCCCTTTAACTTCTAGCACAGATACGCAGTATTTT. It yields the protein CASSKARPPLTSSTDTQYF.

V and J are TRBV18 and TRBJ2-7, with 10 bases fitting TRBD1. The V gene's germline CDR1 is KGHSH and CDR2 LQKENI. V lost 4 bases to trimming and J lost 4 bases; unmatched junction nucleotides: 10. The CDR3 has 16 residues. The CDR3 reads CASSRTVGTGDYEQYF. CDR3 in DNA: TGTGCCAGCTCACGAACCGTCGGGACAGGGGATTACGAGCAGTACTTC.

CDR3 in DNA: TGTGCCAGCAGTTTAGACGAGCAGTACTTC. Protein: CASSLDEQYF. This sequence joins TRBV28 and TRBJ2-7, with D uncertain. The V end lost 2 bases, the J end lost 5 bases, and 1 base lay between the germline ends. Germline V gives CDR1 MDHEN, CDR2 SYDVKM. The CDR3 loop spans 10 amino acids.

This clonotype turned up a few times. The chain is built from TRBV7-2 and TRBJ2-2; D is ambiguous. The CDR3 has 13 amino acids. V was pared by 5 bases and J by 2 bases, with 6 bases between. From germline, CDR1 is SGHTA and CDR2 FQGNSA. The CDR3 DNA reads as TGTGCCAGCAGCCACAGCAACACCGGGGAGCTGTTTTTT. Translation gives CASSHSNTGELFF.

V gene TRBV29-1 combines with J gene TRBJ2-3; perhaps TRBD1 as D (8 bases). Germline CDR1 SQVTM, CDR2 ANQGSEA. This CDR3 spans 14 amino acids. With 0 bases removed from V and 11 bases from J, the gap between germline ends came to 18 bases. The CDR3 is CSVEEGQGRGVQYF. CDR3 in DNA: TGCAGCGTTGAAGAAGGACAGGGCCGGGGGGTGCAGTATTTT.

V gene TRBV19 combines with J gene TRBJ1-2; tentative D call: TRBD1 (6 bases). Trimming left V 5 bases short and J 2 bases short, with 21 bases between. CDR3 length equals 17 residues. CDR1 is LNHDA and CDR2 is SQIVND in the germline V gene (reference sequence). This CDR3 is CASSPSPRDIPNYGYTF. CDR3 in DNA: TGTGCCAGTAGTCCCTCTCCTCGGGACATCCCAAACTATGGCTACACCTTC.

This clonotype was counted a few times. The J gene is TRBJ2-7, the V gene TRBV5-5, with D maybe TRBD1 (6 bases). Germline V gene data show CDR1 as SGHKS and CDR2 as YYEKEE (reference sequence). The CDR3 contains 14 residues. V was clipped by 0 bases and J by 4 bases, with 11 bases between them. The CDR3 DNA follows: TGTGCCAGCAGCTTGGCAGCAGGGGCATACGAGCAGTACTTC. Amino acids: CASSLAAGAYEQYF.

The rearrangement joins TRBV10-3 to TRBJ2-7, with D unresolved. CDR1 is ENHRY and CDR2 is SYGVKD in the germline V gene. Trimming stripped 4 bases from V and 0 bases from J, with 4 bases between. The length of the CDR3 is 12 residues. The CDR3 loop is CAISVGSYEQYF. CDR3 DNA sequence: TGTGCCATCAGTGTCGGCTCCTACGAGCAGTACTTC.

This clonotype was seen a few times. V gene TRBV7-2 combines with J gene TRBJ2-1, with a tentative D call TRBD1 (6 bases). The length of the CDR3 is 13 residues. Trimming took 8 bases from V and 1 from J, leaving 9 bases between them. Germline V lookup: CDR1 SGHTA, CDR2 FQGNSA. CDR3 amino acids: CASSGQSYNEQFF. The CDR3 bases are TGTGCCAGCTCCGGACAGTCCTACAATGAGCAGTTCTTC.

This clonotype was picked up a small number of times. V is TRBV14 and J is TRBJ2-3, with TRBD2 identical over 9 bases. V was pared by 4 bases and J by 2 bases, with 7 bases of the junction left unmatched. Germline-derived CDR1 and CDR2 are SGHDN and FVKESK. There are 16 residues in the CDR3. In DNA, the CDR3 is TGTGCCAGCAGCCTCGGAGCGGGGGGTTTCACAGATACGCAGTATTTT. Translating it yields CASSLGAGGFTDTQYF. The full variable domain, with the rest looked up from reference TRBV14 and TRBJ2-3, is EAGVTQFPSHSVIEKGQTVTLRCDPISGHDNLYWYRRVMGKEIKFLLHFVKESKQDESGMPNNRFLAERTGGTYSTLKVQPAELEDSGVYFCASSLGAGGFTDTQYFGPGTRLTVL.

In its sample, this clonotype was seen a few times. J is TRBJ1-4 and V is TRBV4-3; D is unresolved. The V gene lost 1 base and the J gene lost 3 bases, with 15 bases spanning the gap. The CDR3 has 17 residues. Per germline, CDR1 LGHNA and CDR2 YSLEER. The CDR3 coding sequence is TGCGCCAGCAGCCAAGTCGATTTGGCGGTCCCTAATGAAAAACTGTTTTTT. Its protein is CASSQVDLAVPNEKLFF.

The table lists this clonotype with a few counts. The chain couples TRBV12-3 or TRBV12-4 to TRBJ1-4; 8 nucleotides line up with TRBD1. This CDR3 comprises 16 residues. Germline trimming cut 6 bases from V and 3 bases from J; bases unmatched to any gene: 9. The CDR3 DNA reads TGTGCCAGCAGCCCCGGGACAGGACTTCCTAATGAAAAACTGTTTTTT. Translated: CASSPGTGLPNEKLFF.

A remark on this clonotype: An end of the junction does not agree with germline; a read error may underlie this. The chain couples TRBV4-3 to TRBJ2-2; 12 bases map to TRBD1. The CDR3 runs 19 residues. Germline CDR1 reads LGHNA; CDR2 reads YSLEER. The CDR3 protein is CASSQDKITGTGGTGKLFF. As DNA, the CDR3 is TGCGCCAGCAGCCAAGATAAAATTACCGGGACAGGGGGCACCGGGAAGCTGTTTTTT.

This clonotype has only a few counts. This chain connects TRBV27 to TRBJ2-7; 7 nucleotides match TRBD2. The V gene's germline CDR1 is MNHEY and CDR2 SMNVEV (reference sequence). V lost 5 bases, J lost 0 bases, and 7 bases stayed unmatched. CDR3 size: 15 residues. The CDR3 DNA reads TGTGCCAGCAGTACCAACGGGAGGAGCTCCTACGAGCAGTACTTC. Protein sequence: CASSTNGRSSYEQYF.

V and J are TRBV6-5 and TRBJ1-3; D may be TRBD1 (6 bases). Germline assignment: CDR1 MNHEY and CDR2 SVGAGI. V lost 0 bases, J lost 2 bases, and 11 bases lay in between. CDR3 size: 16 residues. CDR3 coding DNA: TGTGCCAGCAGTTACTCAACAGGGAGCGCTGGAAACACCATATATTTT. It codes for CASSYSTGSAGNTIYF.

The CDR3 loop reads CASSVVLWDTEAFF. The CDR3 coding sequence is TGTGCCAGCAGTGTCGTGCTGTGGGACACTGAAGCTTTCTTT. The chain combines TRBV6-1 with TRBJ1-1; unclear D gene. The CDR3 consists of 14 residues. From germline, CDR1 is MNHNS and CDR2 SASEGT. Trimming left V 4 bases short and J 3 bases short, with 12 bases between.

This chain links TRBV4-1 with TRBJ1-2; possible D gene TRBD1, 5 bases. CDR3 size: 14 residues. Germline assignment: CDR1 MGHRA and CDR2 YSYEKL. Trimming removed 1 base from V and 7 bases from J, with 13 bases in between. For the CDR3, the DNA is TGCGCCAGCAGCCAAGGGTCAGGGATGGCTGGCTACACCTTC. Its translation: CASSQGSGMAGYTF.

This chain links TRBV4-3 with TRBJ2-2; 9 bases line up with TRBD1. With 0 bases clipped from V and 3 bases from J, the junction kept 5 bases outside the gene matches. This CDR3 has 17 amino acids. Germline-derived CDR1 and CDR2 are LGHNA and YSLEER. The CDR3 DNA follows: TGCGCCAGCAGCCAAGATCGACAGGGGGTTTACACCGGGGAGCTGTTTTTT. It codes for CASSQDRQGVYTGELFF.

This chain joins TRBV20-1 and TRBJ2-7; 12 nucleotides agree with TRBD2. J was trimmed by 4 bases and V by 5 bases; bases with no gene match: 12. The CDR3 totals 16 residues. Germline V gene data show CDR1 as DFQATT and CDR2 as SNEGSKA (reference sequence). The CDR3 here is CSAEGSTSGSPYEQYF. In DNA, the CDR3 is TGCAGTGCTGAGGGGTCGACTAGCGGGAGTCCATACGAGCAGTACTTC.

V gene TRBV7-3 combines with J gene TRBJ2-5; D may be TRBD2 (6 bases). Trimming took 1 base from V and 4 from J, leaving 13 bases between them. The CDR3 runs to 15 residues. CDR1 is SGHTA, CDR2 FQGTGA, per germline. DNA for the CDR3: TGTGCCAGCAGCTTAATGGCGGGGAATCGAGAGACCCAGTACTTC. Translated, it gives CASSLMAGNRETQYF.

The rearrangement uses TRBV3-1 and TRBJ1-6; 7 bases match TRBD1. CDR3 length: 15 residues. Per the germline V gene, CDR1 is LGHDT and CDR2 is YNNKEL (reference sequence). J lost 14 bases, V lost 3 bases, and 13 bases had no gene match. The CDR3 reads CASSHHRDRGLTLHF. The CDR3 region has the DNA TGTGCCAGCAGCCATCACCGGGACAGAGGACTAACCCTCCACTTT.

The J gene is TRBJ2-5, the V gene TRBV28; TRBD2 is a possible D gene (5 bases). The V and J ends lost 8 bases and 5 bases respectively, with 15 bases between them. In germline, CDR1 is MDHEN, CDR2 SYDVKM. The CDR3 consists of 13 residues. The CDR3 loop reads CASCVPPGETQYF. The CDR3 region has the DNA TGTGCCAGCTGTGTCCCCCCGGGGGAGACCCAGTACTTC.

This clonotype was recorded a few times. The rearrangement links TRBV24-1 to TRBJ1-1, with D maybe TRBD1 (5 bases). V was clipped by 5 bases and J by 1 base, with 7 bases between them. In germline, CDR1 is KGHDR, CDR2 SFDVKD. CDR3 length: 13 amino acids. The CDR3 nucleotides read TGTGCCACCAGTGGAAGGGGGAACACTGAAGCTTTCTTT. Translated: CATSGRGNTEAFF.